The 5 T cell receptor beta chains listed next were all sequenced from one sample in a study of CD8+ T cells in alopecia areata. Treatment given: oral pan-JAK inhibitor, 5-10 mg twice daily. RNA, once extracted, was reverse transcribed into cDNA for use as the sequencing template. Sequencing used immunoSEQ multiplex PCR; TCRdb keeps in-frame clones, though not all of them. Of roughly 230,000 clones detected, roughly 44% appear once; the ten largest clones hold about 2.4%. The sample in question was CD4+ T cells sorted from blood, obtained between weeks 36 and 40, from a patient treated with tofacitinib. These receptors were taken from a human donor with alopecia areata.

The chain links TRBV18 to TRBJ2-3; 9 bases line up with TRBD2. The V gene end was trimmed by 0 bases and the J gene end by 1 base; junction bases not matched to a gene: 2. Germline V gene sequence: CDR1 KGHSH, CDR2 LQKENI. CDR3 length: 16 residues. The CDR3 DNA sequence: TGTGCCAGCTCACCACCGCGGACTAGCGGCACAGATACGCAGTATTTT. Translation: CASSPPRTSGTDTQYF.

As DNA, the CDR3 is TGCGCCAGCAGCTTCAACCCGGCGACTGAAGCTTTCTTT. Amino acid sequence: CASSFNPATEAFF. The chain has TRBV5-1 and TRBJ1-1; D gene unclear. Per the germline V gene, CDR1 is SGHRS and CDR2 is YFSETQ. This CDR3 comprises 13 residues. V was shortened by 2 bases and J by 5 bases, with 10 bases between the two germline ends.

This chain connects TRBV30 to TRBJ2-3, with D possibly TRBD2 on 5 matching bases. The CDR3 is 16 residues long. Germline V gives CDR1 GTSNPN, CDR2 SVGIG (reference sequence). V was clipped by 3 bases and J by 3 bases, with 19 bases between them. This CDR3 is CAWRPRWTVKTDTQYF. The CDR3 DNA follows: TGTGCCTGGAGACCCAGATGGACTGTTAAAACAGATACGCAGTATTTT.

This sequence joins TRBV7-8 and TRBJ2-7; 7 bases are a match to TRBD2. The ends lost 1 base at V and 4 bases at J; junction bases unmatched: 13. The CDR3 sequence is 17 residues long. Germline V gene lookup returns CDR1 SGHVS and CDR2 FQNEAQ. CDR3 residues: CASSLVFGTTHLYEQYF. The CDR3 nucleotides read TGTGCCAGCAGCTTAGTATTCGGGACTACCCATTTGTACGAGCAGTACTTC.

The chain links TRBV14 to TRBJ2-5; D is uncertain. V gave up 4 bases and J gave up 5 bases, with 14 bases separating them. The CDR3 is 14 residues long. Germline loops: CDR1 SGHDN, CDR2 FVKESK. The CDR3 sequence: CASSPYSSGETQYF. CDR3 coding DNA: TGTGCCAGCAGCCCCTACTCAAGTGGGGAGACCCAGTACTTC.